Shown below are 18 T cell receptor beta chains from a single sample sequenced in a study of cytomegalovirus exposure and HLA in healthy donors (dated by TCRdb to about 2017). Libraries were prepared through the immunoSEQ multiplex PCR assay. This is the immuneACCESS table as TCRdb keeps it, with only in-frame sequences that have V and J called. A part of the clones is gone; compared with another copy, unresolved V genes explain less than half, and the rest is unexplained. The table for this sample lists roughly 300,000 clones; roughly 90% of them were counted only once. The top ten clones comprise approximately 0.95% of the sample. Source material: PBMCs. The receptors were gathered from a woman under 30 in good health and CMV-seronegative.

The chain links TRBV10-2 to TRBJ2-1, with TRBD2 matching over 8 bases. The CDR3 is made up of 16 amino acids. V lost 2 bases and J lost 4; bases outside the gene matches: 7. Germline V CDR1 and CDR2: WSHSY, SAAADI. The CDR3 DNA reads as TGCGCCAGCAGTGAGACCGGGACTAGGATATACAATGAGCAGTTCTTC. Translated, it gives CASSETGTRIYNEQFF.

This chain links TRBV4-1 with TRBJ1-3; D ambiguous. This CDR3 contains 14 residues. Germline assignment: CDR1 MGHRA and CDR2 YSYEKL. V lost 3 bases and J lost 4, with 10 bases in between. The DNA of the CDR3 is TGCGCCAGCAGCCACCTGGCCGTGGGAAACACCATATATTTT. This encodes CASSHLAVGNTIYF.

This clone was found once. The chain combines TRBV27 with TRBJ2-2; D call uncertain. Germline V gene sequence: CDR1 MNHEY, CDR2 SMNVEV (reference sequence). V was clipped by 2 bases and J by 6 bases, with 7 bases between them. The CDR3 is 13 amino acids. DNA of the CDR3: TGTGCCAGCAGTTTAAATTTCGCCGGGGAGCTGTTTTTT. This codes for CASSLNFAGELFF.

This chain links TRBV7-8 with TRBJ2-1, with TRBD2 identical over 12 bases. The germline V gene encodes CDR1 SGHVS and CDR2 FQNEAQ. The CDR3 length is 16 residues. V dropped 5 bases and J dropped 0; count of bases not matched to a gene: 2. CDR3 in amino acids: CASSRTSGNSYNEQFF. For the CDR3, the DNA is TGTGCCAGCAGCCGGACTAGCGGGAACTCCTACAATGAGCAGTTCTTC.

The chain employs TRBV4-1 and TRBJ2-5; D not certain. The germline V gene encodes CDR1 MGHRA and CDR2 YSYEKL. Trimming took 3 bases from V and 2 from J, leaving 7 bases between them. This CDR3 region has 13 residues. The DNA of the CDR3 is TGCGCCAGCAGCCAGGGCGAGCAAGAGACCCAGTACTTC. It specifies CASSQGEQETQYF.

The rearrangement uses TRBV5-4 and TRBJ1-1; 7 positions match TRBD1. CDR1 is SGHNT and CDR2 is YYREEE in the germline V gene (reference sequence). CDR3 length: 12 residues. V lost 5 bases, J lost 9 bases, and 7 bases stayed unmatched. Written as DNA, the CDR3 is TGTGCCAGCAGGAGAGGGGGCGCGAAAGCTTTCTTT. Translated: CASRRGGAKAFF. The full variable domain, with the rest looked up from reference TRBV5-4 and TRBJ1-1, is ETGVTQSPTHLIKTRGQQVTLRCSSQSGHNTVSWYQQALGQGPQFIFQYYREEENGRGNFPPRFSGLQFPNYSSELNVNALELDDSALYLCASRRGGAKAFFGQGTRLTVV.

In DNA form, the CDR3 reads TGTGCCAGCAGCCCGGGGACTAGCGGACTTACCGGGGAGCTGTTTTTT. It encodes CASSPGTSGLTGELFF. The J gene is TRBJ2-2, the V gene TRBV5-4, with 11 nucleotides matching TRBD2. Germline CDR1 SGHNT, CDR2 YYREEE (reference sequence). This CDR3 has 16 amino acids. The J segment lost 5 bases and the V segment lost 4 bases, leaving 7 bases of the junction unmatched.

The chain uses TRBV6-1 and TRBJ2-1, with unresolved D. The CDR3 extends over 12 amino acids. Germline V gives CDR1 MNHNS, CDR2 SASEGT. The germline V and J ends were trimmed by 8 bases and 4 bases, with 9 bases remaining between them. CDR3 loop: CASVKIYNEQFF. The CDR3 DNA is TGTGCCAGCGTAAAAATATACAATGAGCAGTTCTTC.

The gene calls are TRBV7-3 and TRBJ2-1, with a weak D call TRBD2 (6 bases). The CDR3 is 17 residues long. Germline V gene data show CDR1 as SGHTA and CDR2 as FQGTGA. Deletions cut 5 bases from V and 4 bases from J, with 21 bases between. CDR3 sequence reads: CASSPSAGEVLYNEQFF. The CDR3 region has the DNA TGTGCCAGCAGCCCAAGCGCTGGGGAGGTCCTATACAATGAGCAGTTCTTC.

V is TRBV5-1 and J is TRBJ1-1; no definite D call. Germline V gene lookup returns CDR1 SGHRS and CDR2 YFSETQ. Trimming cost V 4 bases and J 2 bases, with 15 bases left between them. The CDR3 totals 15 residues. DNA for the CDR3: TGCGCCAGCAGCCGTTCCCTCGGTAGCAACACTGAAGCTTTCTTT. Residues: CASSRSLGSNTEAFF. The whole variable domain, remainder taken from reference TRBV5-1 and TRBJ1-1, is KAGVTQTPRYLIKTRGQQVTLSCSPISGHRSVSWYQQTPGQGLQFLFEYFSETQRNKGNFPGRFSGRQFSNSRSEMNVSTLELGDSALYLCASSRSLGSNTEAFFGQGTRLTVV.

This chain connects TRBV28 to TRBJ1-1, with D tentatively TRBD1 (5 bases). Germline-derived CDR1 and CDR2 are MDHEN and SYDVKM. The V end was cut by 10 bases, the J end by 6 bases, with 18 bases between. This CDR3 is 13 amino acids long. In nucleotides, the CDR3 is TGTGCCACCTCGGGGGGATCAGTAGCTGAAGCTTTCTTT. As protein: CATSGGSVAEAFF.

The V call is TRBV18, the J call TRBJ2-3; TRBD2 matches 9 bases. Germline assignment: CDR1 KGHSH and CDR2 LQKENI. The CDR3 is 16 amino acids. V dropped 4 bases and J dropped 0; count of bases not matched to a gene: 5. CDR3 protein: CASSLKTSGSTDTQYF. CDR3 DNA sequence: TGTGCCAGCTCACTGAAGACTAGCGGCAGCACAGATACGCAGTATTTT.

The rearrangement uses TRBV7-3 and TRBJ2-1, with a weak D call TRBD2 (6 bases). Per the germline V gene, CDR1 is SGHTA and CDR2 is FQGTGA. The length of the CDR3 is 15 residues. The germline V and J ends were trimmed by 6 bases and 0 bases, with 12 bases remaining between them. The CDR3 here is CASSSGRSSYNEQFF. For the CDR3, the DNA is TGTGCCAGCAGTAGCGGACGGAGCTCCTACAATGAGCAGTTCTTC.

This sequence joins TRBV4-1 and TRBJ1-1; maybe TRBD1 (5 bases). V gave up 0 bases and J gave up 5 bases, with 19 bases separating them. The germline V gene has CDR1 MGHRA and CDR2 YSYEKL. The CDR3 has 17 amino acids. CDR3: CASSQEQRVAGSTEAFF. DNA of the CDR3: TGCGCCAGCAGCCAAGAGCAGCGGGTTGCAGGGAGTACTGAAGCTTTCTTT.

This clone was recorded once. This CDR3 is CASGPANTGELFF. The CDR3 nucleotides are TGCGCCAGCGGCCCCGCGAACACCGGGGAGCTGTTTTTT. J is TRBJ2-2 and V is TRBV5-1; D remains ambiguous. V shed 7 bases and J shed 0 bases, with 7 bases lying between them. The CDR3 spans 13 residues. Per the germline V gene, CDR1 is SGHRS and CDR2 is YFSETQ.

The table lists this clone with a few counts. The chain carries TRBV30 and TRBJ2-7, with D unclear. The CDR3 loop spans 12 amino acids. Germline V gene lookup returns CDR1 GTSNPN and CDR2 SVGIG (reference sequence). The germline V and J ends were trimmed by 4 bases and 2 bases, with 9 bases remaining between them. The CDR3 DNA sequence: TGTGCCTGGAAGGTGCGGCCCTACGAGCAGTACTTC. Protein: CAWKVRPYEQYF.

J is TRBJ1-1 and V is TRBV5-1; no firm D call. Germline V gene data show CDR1 as SGHRS and CDR2 as YFSETQ. Deletions cut 3 bases from V and 0 bases from J, with 9 bases between. The CDR3 consists of 14 residues. CDR3 DNA: TGCGCCAGCAGCTCTTCCGGGATGAACACTGAAGCTTTCTTT. Translation gives CASSSSGMNTEAFF.

The V call is TRBV2, the J call TRBJ2-1; 9 nucleotides match TRBD2. Germline V lookup: CDR1 SNHLY, CDR2 FYNNEI. Trimming at V came to 6 bases and at J to 2 bases, leaving 2 bases not matched to a gene. The CDR3 has 14 amino acids. Here the CDR3 reads CASRVAGAYNEQFF. CDR3 bases: TGTGCCAGCAGGGTAGCGGGAGCCTACAATGAGCAGTTCTTC.